This TCR beta chain was sequenced during a study of blood T cell repertoires in COVID-19. Study background: Nucleic acid was either cDNA or gDNA, and it came from T cells, B-cell-depleted T cells, or PBMCs.

Some clones are missing from TCRdb's copy, which holds only in-frame ones; the method was immunoSEQ multiplex PCR. The table has around 480,000 clones, more than 70% seen once; the top ten hold roughly 12%. The CDR3 covers 17 residues. Germline V gene lookup returns CDR1 KGHSH and CDR2 LQKENI. V was pared by 2 bases and J by 5 bases, with 19 bases between. One Seattle source followed patients from active infection through their disease course. Sample: peripheral blood. The TCR sequence derives from a woman in her forties or fifties with COVID-19, enrolled during active disease. J is TRBJ2-1 and V is TRBV18, with a tentative D call TRBD2 (7 bases). DNA of the CDR3: TGTGCCAGCTCACCAGCTACAGGCGGGGGCACCCACAATGAGCAGTTCTTC. Translation gives CASSPATGGGTHNEQFF.